The T cell receptor beta chain described here comes from a study of blood T cell repertoires in COVID-19. The wider study: PBMCs, B-cell-depleted T cells, or T cells were the source of the cDNA or gDNA that made up the material.

CDR1 is GTSNPN and CDR2 is SVGIG in the germline V gene (reference sequence). The CDR3 covers 14 residues. Trimming removed 0 bases from V and 10 bases from J, with 13 bases in between. This clone was seen more than once but under ten times. Assay used: immunoSEQ multiplex PCR; TCRdb lists only in-frame clones, some missing. The sample comprises 140,000 or so clones, less than 90% of which are singletons, and 2.5% to 3% rests with the top ten. Specimen: peripheral blood. The genes are TRBV30 and TRBJ1-6; D gene uncertain. The clonotype originates from a human donor with COVID-19, enrolled during active disease. The donor label of this sample is uncertain. The DNA of the CDR3 is TGTGCCTGGAGTGTCGGAGGAATAGACTCACCCCTCCACTTT. It codes for CAWSVGGIDSPLHF.